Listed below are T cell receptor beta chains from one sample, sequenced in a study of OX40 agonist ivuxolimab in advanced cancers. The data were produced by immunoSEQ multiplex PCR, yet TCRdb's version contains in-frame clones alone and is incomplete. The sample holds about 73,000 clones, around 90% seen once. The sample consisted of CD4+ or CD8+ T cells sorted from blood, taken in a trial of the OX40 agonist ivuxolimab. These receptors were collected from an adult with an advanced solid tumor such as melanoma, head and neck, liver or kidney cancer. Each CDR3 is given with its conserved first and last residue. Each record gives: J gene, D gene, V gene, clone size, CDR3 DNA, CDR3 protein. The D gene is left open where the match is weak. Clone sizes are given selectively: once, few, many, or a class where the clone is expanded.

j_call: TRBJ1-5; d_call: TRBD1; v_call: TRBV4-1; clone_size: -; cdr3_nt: TGCGCCAGCGGCCCGGACAGGGGGCCTCAGCCCCAGCATTTT; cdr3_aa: CASGPDRGPQPQHF
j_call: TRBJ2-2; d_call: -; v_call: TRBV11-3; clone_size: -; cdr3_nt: TGTGCCAGCCGGGACACAACAACCGGGGAGCTGTTTTTT; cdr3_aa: CASRDTTTGELFF
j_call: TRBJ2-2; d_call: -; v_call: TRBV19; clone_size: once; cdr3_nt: TGTGCCAGTAGTATGTCAACGAACACCGGGGAGCTGTTTTTT; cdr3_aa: CASSMSTNTGELFF
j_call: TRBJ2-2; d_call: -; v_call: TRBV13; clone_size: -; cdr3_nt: TGTGCCAGCAGCTTAGGACCCACCGGGGAGCTGTTTTTT; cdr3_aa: CASSLGPTGELFF
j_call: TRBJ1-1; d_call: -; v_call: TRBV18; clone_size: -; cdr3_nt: TGTGCCAGCTCACCTCAGGATGAGCCGCCCTCTTTGAACACTGAAGCTTTCTTT; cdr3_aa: CASSPQDEPPSLNTEAFF
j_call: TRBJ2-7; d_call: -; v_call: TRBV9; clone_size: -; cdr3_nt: TGTGCCAGCAGCCCGGCAGGGACCTACGAGCAGTACTTC; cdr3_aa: CASSPAGTYEQYF
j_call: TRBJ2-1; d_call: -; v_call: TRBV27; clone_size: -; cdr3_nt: TGTGCCAGCAGTTTATTAGGCTACAATGAGCAGTTCTTC; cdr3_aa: CASSLLGYNEQFF
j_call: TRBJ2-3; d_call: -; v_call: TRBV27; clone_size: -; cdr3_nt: TGTGCCAGCAGTTTAGTGGCTACCAATACGCAGTATTTT; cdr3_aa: CASSLVATNTQYF
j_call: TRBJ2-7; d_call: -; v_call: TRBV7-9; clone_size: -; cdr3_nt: TGTGCCAGCAGCTTAGGGGCGGCCGGGGAGCAGTACTTC; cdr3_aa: CASSLGAAGEQYF
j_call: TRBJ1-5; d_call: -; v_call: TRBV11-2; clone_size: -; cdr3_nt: TGTGCCAGCAGCTTATATGGGGAGCCCCAGCATTTT; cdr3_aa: CASSLYGEPQHF
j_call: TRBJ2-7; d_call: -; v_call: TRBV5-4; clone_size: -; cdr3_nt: TGTGCCAGCAGCTTTAGCGCGGTCGGGGAGCAGTACTTC; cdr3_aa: CASSFSAVGEQYF
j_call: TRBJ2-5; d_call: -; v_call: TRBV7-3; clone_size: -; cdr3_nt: TGTGCCAGCGGTTGGGGTTTGGGAGAGACCCAGTACTTC; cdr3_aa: CASGWGLGETQYF
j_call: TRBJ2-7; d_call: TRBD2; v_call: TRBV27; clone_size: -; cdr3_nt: TGTGCCAGCAGTTTATCAAGCGGGAGAAGAGGGTTGGACTTC; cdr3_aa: CASSLSSGRRGLDF
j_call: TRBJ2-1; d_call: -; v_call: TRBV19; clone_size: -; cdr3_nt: TGTGCCAGTACTAACCCAGGTGACTGGCTTACAGAGCAGTTCTTC; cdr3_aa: CASTNPGDWLTEQFF
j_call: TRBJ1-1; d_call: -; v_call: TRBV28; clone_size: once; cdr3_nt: TGTGCCAGCAGTTTTATGGCGGGTGGGAATACTGAAGCTTTCTTT; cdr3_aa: CASSFMAGGNTEAFF
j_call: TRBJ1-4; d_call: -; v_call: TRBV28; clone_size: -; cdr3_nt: TGTGCCAGCAGTTTATCGTCTACTGGGGGGGGCGAAGATGAAAAACTGTTTTTT; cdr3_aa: CASSLSSTGGGEDEKLFF
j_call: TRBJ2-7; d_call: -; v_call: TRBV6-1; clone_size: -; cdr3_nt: TGTGCCACCAACAGGCCTACCTACGAGCAGTACTTC; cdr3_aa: CATNRPTYEQYF
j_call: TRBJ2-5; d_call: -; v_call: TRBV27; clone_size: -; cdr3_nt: TGTGCCAGCAGTCTCGGGGCCGAGGGAGAGACCCAGTACTTC; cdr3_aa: CASSLGAEGETQYF
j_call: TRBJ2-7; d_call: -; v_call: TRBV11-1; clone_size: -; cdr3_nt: TGTGCCAGCAGCTTCAGGACCTACTCCTACGAGCAGTACTTC; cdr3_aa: CASSFRTYSYEQYF
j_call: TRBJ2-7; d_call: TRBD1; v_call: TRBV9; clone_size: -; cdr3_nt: TGTGCCAGCAGCATTGGACAGGGTTCGTACGAGCAGTACTTC; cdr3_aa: CASSIGQGSYEQYF
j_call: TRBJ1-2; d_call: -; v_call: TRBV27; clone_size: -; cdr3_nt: TGTGCCAGCACCAGGGATTTCTATGGCTACACCTTC; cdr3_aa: CASTRDFYGYTF
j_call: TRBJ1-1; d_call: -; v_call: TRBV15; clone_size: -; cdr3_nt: TGTGCCACCAGCATATTGAACACTGAAGCTTTCTTT; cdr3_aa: CATSILNTEAFF
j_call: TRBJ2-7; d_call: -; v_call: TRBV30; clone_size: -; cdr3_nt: TGTGCCTGGAGTGTTATAGGGCCCTCCTACGAGCAGTACTTC; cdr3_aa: CAWSVIGPSYEQYF
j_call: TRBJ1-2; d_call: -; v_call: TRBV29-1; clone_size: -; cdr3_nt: TGCAGCGTTGTGGACAGCAGTTATGGCTACACCTTC; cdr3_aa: CSVVDSSYGYTF
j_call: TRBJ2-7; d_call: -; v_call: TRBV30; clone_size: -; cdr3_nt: TGTGCCTGGATGGGTCATCCGAGCGAGCAGTACTTC; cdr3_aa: CAWMGHPSEQYF
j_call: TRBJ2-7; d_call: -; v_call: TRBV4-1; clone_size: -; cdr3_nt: TGCGCCAGCAGCCACGGTATCAACGAGCAGTACTTC; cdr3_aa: CASSHGINEQYF
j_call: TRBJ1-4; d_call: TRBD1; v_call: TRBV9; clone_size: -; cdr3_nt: TGTGCCAGCAGCGTTAGACAGGGGGCTGAGGAAAAACTGTTTTTT; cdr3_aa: CASSVRQGAEEKLFF
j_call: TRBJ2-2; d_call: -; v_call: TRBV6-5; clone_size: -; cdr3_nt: TGTGCCAGCAGTTACTCGGGGACCGGGGAGCTGTTTTTT; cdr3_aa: CASSYSGTGELFF
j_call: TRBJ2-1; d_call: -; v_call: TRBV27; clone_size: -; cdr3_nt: TGTGCCAGCAGTTTAGGGGGGCCGGACAATGAGCAGTTCTTC; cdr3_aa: CASSLGGPDNEQFF
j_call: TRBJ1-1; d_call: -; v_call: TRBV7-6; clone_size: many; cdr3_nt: TGTGCCAGCAGCTTATTTGGGGAGAACACTGAAGCTTTCTTT; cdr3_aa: CASSLFGENTEAFF
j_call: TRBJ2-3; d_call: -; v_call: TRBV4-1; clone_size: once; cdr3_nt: TGCGCCAGCAGCCAAGTCGTATCGGGGAGCCTGCGCACAGATACGCAGTATTTT; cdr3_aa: CASSQVVSGSLRTDTQYF
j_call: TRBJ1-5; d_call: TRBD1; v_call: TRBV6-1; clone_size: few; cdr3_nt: TGTGCCAGCAGTGAACTTACGGGACAGGGGTACCAGCCCCAGCATTTT; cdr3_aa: CASSELTGQGYQPQHF
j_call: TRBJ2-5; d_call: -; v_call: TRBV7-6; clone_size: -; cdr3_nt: TGTGCCTCCAAACCCGGCATCCAAGAGACCCAGTACTTC; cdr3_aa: CASKPGIQETQYF
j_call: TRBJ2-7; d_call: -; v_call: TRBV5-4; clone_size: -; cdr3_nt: TGTGCCAGCAGCTTGATCAGCAGTTCCTACGAGCAGTACTTC; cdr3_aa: CASSLISSSYEQYF
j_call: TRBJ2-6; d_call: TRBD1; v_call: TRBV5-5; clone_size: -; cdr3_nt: TGTGCCAGCAGTCAACAGGGGACTGGGGCCAACGTCCTGACTTTC; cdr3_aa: CASSQQGTGANVLTF
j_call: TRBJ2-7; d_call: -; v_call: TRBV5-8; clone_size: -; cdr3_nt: TGTGCCAGCAGCCCCTCCCATGAGCAGTACTTC; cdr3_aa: CASSPSHEQYF
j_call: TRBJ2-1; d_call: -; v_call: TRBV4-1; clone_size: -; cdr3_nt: TGCGCCAGCAGCCAAGTCAGTTCGATCGATGAGCAGTTCTTC; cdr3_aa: CASSQVSSIDEQFF
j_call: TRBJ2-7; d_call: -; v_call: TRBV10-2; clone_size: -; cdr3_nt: TGCGCCAGCAGTGAGATGGCTAGCGTCTACGAGCAGTACTTC; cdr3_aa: CASSEMASVYEQYF
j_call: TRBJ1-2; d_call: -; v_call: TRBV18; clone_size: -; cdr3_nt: TGTGCCAGCTCACCTCTAAGGGGTGACAAAACCTTC; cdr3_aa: CASSPLRGDKTF
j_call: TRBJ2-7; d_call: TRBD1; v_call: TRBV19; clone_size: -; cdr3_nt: TGTGCCAGTAGTATAGTGGGGACAGATTATGAAGAGCAGTACTTC; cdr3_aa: CASSIVGTDYEEQYF